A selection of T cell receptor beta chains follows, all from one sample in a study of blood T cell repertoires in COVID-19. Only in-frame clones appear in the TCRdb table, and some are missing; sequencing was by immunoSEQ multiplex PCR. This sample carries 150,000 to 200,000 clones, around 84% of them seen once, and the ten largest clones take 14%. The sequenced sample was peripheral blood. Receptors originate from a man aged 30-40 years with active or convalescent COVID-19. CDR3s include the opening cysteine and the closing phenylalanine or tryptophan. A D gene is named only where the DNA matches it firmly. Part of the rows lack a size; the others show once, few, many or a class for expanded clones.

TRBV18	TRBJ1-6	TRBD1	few	TGTGCCAGCTCACCCTCCGGGACAGGGAGGTCTTCACCCCTCCACTTT	CASSPSGTGRSSPLHF
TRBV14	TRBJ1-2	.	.	TGTGCCAGCAGCCAATTTCGGGACATCGGTGGCTACACCTTC	CASSQFRDIGGYTF
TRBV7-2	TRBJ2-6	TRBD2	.	TGTGCCAGCAGCCGGCGGGCTAGCGGGGCGCGGGGGGCCAACGTCCTGACTTTC	CASSRRASGARGANVLTF
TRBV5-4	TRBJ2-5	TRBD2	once	TGTGCCAGCAGCTTGGGGGGGACTATCGGCGTGGAGACCCAGTACTTC	CASSLGGTIGVETQYF
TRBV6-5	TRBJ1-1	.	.	TGTGCCAGCAGTCCAGGGGTCGACACTGAAGCTTTCTTT	CASSPGVDTEAFF
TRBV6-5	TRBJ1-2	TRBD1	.	TGTGCCAGCAGCGGGACAGGGGATGGCTACACCTTC	CASSGTGDGYTF
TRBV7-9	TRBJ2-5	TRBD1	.	TGTGCCAGCAGCCTCTTACAGGGGGCGCGAGAGACCCAGTACTTC	CASSLLQGARETQYF
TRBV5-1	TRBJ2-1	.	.	TGCGCCAGCAGCGAGAGCGGACCTTACAATGAGCAGTTCTTC	CASSESGPYNEQFF
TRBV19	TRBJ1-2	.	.	TGTGCCAGTAGTGCCTCGGGGGGGAACTATGGCTACACCTTC	CASSASGGNYGYTF
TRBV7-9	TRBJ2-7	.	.	TGTGCCAGCAGCTCCCCCAGGGGTGACGCGAGCTCCTACGAGCAGTACTTC	CASSSPRGDASSYEQYF
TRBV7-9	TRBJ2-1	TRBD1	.	TGTGCCAGCAGCTCTATTCAGACCGGGACAGGGCACTACAATGAGCAGTTCTTC	CASSSIQTGTGHYNEQFF
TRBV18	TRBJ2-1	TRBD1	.	TGTGCCAGCTCACCACCGTCAGGGGGTCCCTACAATGAGCAGTTCTTC	CASSPPSGGPYNEQFF
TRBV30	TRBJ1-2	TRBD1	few	TGTGCCTGGGCCCGGGACAGCTACTATGGCTACACCTTC	CAWARDSYYGYTF
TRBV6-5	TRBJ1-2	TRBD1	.	TGTGCCAGCGGGTCGGGACAGCTCTATGGCTACACCTTC	CASGSGQLYGYTF
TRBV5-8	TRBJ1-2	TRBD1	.	TGTGCCAGCAGCCCCCCGGGACAGGGGGCTATCTATGGCTACACCTTC	CASSPPGQGAIYGYTF
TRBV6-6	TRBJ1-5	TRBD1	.	TGTGCCAGCACCCCATTGGGCAGGGGGAATCAGCCCCAGCATTTT	CASTPLGRGNQPQHF
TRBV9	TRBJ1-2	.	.	TGTGCCAGCAGCGAAGAATGGGGCGCGGGAAACTATGGCTACACCTTC	CASSEEWGAGNYGYTF
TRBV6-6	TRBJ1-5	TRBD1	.	TGTGCCAGCAGTTACCAGGGACAGACAAATCAGCCCCAGCATTTT	CASSYQGQTNQPQHF
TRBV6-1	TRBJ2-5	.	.	TGTGCCAGCAGTGAAGTGCGGGAGACCCAGTACTTC	CASSEVRETQYF
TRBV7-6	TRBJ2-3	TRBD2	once	TGTGCCAGCAGCTTTAAGCGGGAGGGTTTCCCAGATACGCAGTATTTT	CASSFKREGFPDTQYF
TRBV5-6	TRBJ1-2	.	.	TGTGCCAGCAGCTTGGCCCCAGGCCGGCCTAACTATGGCTACACCTTC	CASSLAPGRPNYGYTF
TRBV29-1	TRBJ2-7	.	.	TGCAGCGTTTCAGGACAGCTTTCCTACGAGCAGTACTTC	CSVSGQLSYEQYF
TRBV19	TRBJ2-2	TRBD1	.	TGTGCCACCGCGACAGGGCCTACGAACACCGGGGAGCTGTTTTTT	CATATGPTNTGELFF
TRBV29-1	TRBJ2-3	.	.	TGCAGCGTTTCGACAATCAGCACAGATACGCAGTATTTT	CSVSTISTDTQYF
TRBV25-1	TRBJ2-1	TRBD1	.	TGTGCCACCGACATCGGACAGGGGTCCAATGAGCAGTTCTTC	CATDIGQGSNEQFF
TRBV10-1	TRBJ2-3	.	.	TGCGCCAGCAGTGAGTCCTCAGGGGCTAGCACAGATACGCAGTATTTT	CASSESSGASTDTQYF
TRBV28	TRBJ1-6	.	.	TGTGCCAGCAGCCCCGCGGGCCCCGGTTCACCCCTCCACTTT	CASSPAGPGSPLHF
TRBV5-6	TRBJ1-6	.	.	TGTGCCAGCAGAAACTGGAGGGAGGCCTATAATTCACCCCTCCACTTT	CASRNWREAYNSPLHF
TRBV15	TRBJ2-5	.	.	TGTGCCACCAGCAGAAGTAGGACAGTGAAAGAGACCCAGTACTTC	CATSRSRTVKETQYF
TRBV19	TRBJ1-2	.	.	TGTGCCAGTGCCGGGGGTGGCTACACCTTC	CASAGGGYTF
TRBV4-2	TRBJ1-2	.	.	TGTGCCAGCAGCCAAGCGCAAGCTTCACAGGGTCACTATGGCTACACCTTC	CASSQAQASQGHYGYTF
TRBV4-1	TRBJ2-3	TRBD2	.	TGCGCCAGCAGCCAAGAGACGGGACTAAGAGGCACAGATACGCAGTATTTT	CASSQETGLRGTDTQYF
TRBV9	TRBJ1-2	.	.	TGTGCCAGCAGCGTAGGGGTGGGGACTGGTTATGGCTACACCTTC	CASSVGVGTGYGYTF
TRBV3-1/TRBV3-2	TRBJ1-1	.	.	TGTGCCAGCAGCCTCCCGGGGGGTGGTGAAGCTTTCTTT	CASSLPGGGEAFF
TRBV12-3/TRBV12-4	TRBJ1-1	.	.	TGTGCCAGCAGTTTACGGGAGAATACTGAAGCTTTCTTT	CASSLRENTEAFF
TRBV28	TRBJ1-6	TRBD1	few	TGTGCCAGCAGCCTTGTTTCGACAGGGCGGTATAATTCACCCCTCCACTTT	CASSLVSTGRYNSPLHF
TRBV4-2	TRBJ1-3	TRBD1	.	TGTGCCAGCAGCCAAGCCCCGACAGGGGATTCTGGAAACACCATATATTTT	CASSQAPTGDSGNTIYF
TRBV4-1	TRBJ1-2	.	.	TGCGCCAGCAGCCAAGATGTCGCAGGCGACTATGGCTACACCTTC	CASSQDVAGDYGYTF
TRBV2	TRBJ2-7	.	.	TGTGCCAGCAGTACTCGAAGCGGAGGACAGACCTACGAGCAGTACTTC	CASSTRSGGQTYEQYF
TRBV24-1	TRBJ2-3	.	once	TGTGCCACCAGTGAAACGGAGGTCCGGTACAGGGACGGAGATACGCAGTATTTT	CATSETEVRYRDGDTQYF
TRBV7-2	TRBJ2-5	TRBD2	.	TGTGCCAGCAGCGCCCGACTAGCGGGGGGGCGGGGAGAGACCCAGTACTTC	CASSARLAGGRGETQYF
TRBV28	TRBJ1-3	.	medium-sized	TGTGCCAGCAGTTCGGGAAAAACAAGTAACTCTGGAAACACCATATATTTT	CASSSGKTSNSGNTIYF
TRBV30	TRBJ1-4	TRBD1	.	TGTGCCTGGAGTGCGGGGCTGACAGGGGCAACTAATGAAAAACTGTTTTTT	CAWSAGLTGATNEKLFF
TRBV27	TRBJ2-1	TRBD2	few	TGTGCCAGCAGTTTACCGGGGACTAGCGGGAGTTTTTGGGGAGATGAGCAGTTCTTC	CASSLPGTSGSFWGDEQFF
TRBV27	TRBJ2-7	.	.	TGTGCCAGCAGTTTATCGGGCCTAGCCGACTACGAGCAGTACTTC	CASSLSGLADYEQYF
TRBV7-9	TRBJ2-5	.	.	TGTGCCAGCAGCTCTACCGACAGAGGAAGGGCACAAGAGACCCAGTACTTC	CASSSTDRGRAQETQYF
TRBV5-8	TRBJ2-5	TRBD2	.	TGTGCCAGCAGCTTGGCCTATGGACTAGCGGGGTACCAAGAGACCCAGTACTTC	CASSLAYGLAGYQETQYF
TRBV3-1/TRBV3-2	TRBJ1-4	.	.	TGTGCCAGCAGCCAAGGTGGTCCAGGCCCGGGGGAAAAACTGTTTTTT	CASSQGGPGPGEKLFF
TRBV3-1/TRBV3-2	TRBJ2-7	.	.	TGTGCCAGCAGCCAACGCCGAGGGGGGGGATTCGAGCAGTACTTC	CASSQRRGGGFEQYF
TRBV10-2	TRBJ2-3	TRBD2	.	TGCGCCAGCAGCCGGGGGGTCACAGATACGCAGTATTTT	CASSRGVTDTQYF
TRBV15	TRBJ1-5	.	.	TGTGCCACCAGCAGAGAAACAGGAGTAAACAATCAGCCCCAGCATTTT	CATSRETGVNNQPQHF
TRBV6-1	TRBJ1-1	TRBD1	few	TGTGCCAGCAGCATGACAGGGGTGAACACTGAAGCTTTCTTT	CASSMTGVNTEAFF
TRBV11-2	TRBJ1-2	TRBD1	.	TGTGCCAGCAGCTTAGCAGGACAGGGGCAAATGCTTGGCTACACCTTC	CASSLAGQGQMLGYTF
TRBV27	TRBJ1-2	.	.	TGTGCCAGCGGTGGAGTCAACTATGGCTACACCTTC	CASGGVNYGYTF
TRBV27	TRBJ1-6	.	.	TGTGCCAGCAGTTTCGGACAGATCTATAATTCACCCCTCCACTTT	CASSFGQIYNSPLHF
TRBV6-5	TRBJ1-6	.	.	TGTGCCAGCAGTTACGGGGGACAAACTTCACCCCTCCACTTT	CASSYGGQTSPLHF
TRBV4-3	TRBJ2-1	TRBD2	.	TGCGCCAGCAGCCAAGATTATAGTGGGCTAGCGGGGCGGAAACAGTTCTTC	CASSQDYSGLAGRKQFF
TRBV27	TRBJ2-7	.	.	TGTGCCAGCAGGAACACAGGGCCGGGCGGGAGAGGGGGCTACGAGCAGTACTTC	CASRNTGPGGRGGYEQYF
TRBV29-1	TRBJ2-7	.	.	TGCAGCGTTGAAGGTATCTCCTACGAGCAGTACTTC	CSVEGISYEQYF
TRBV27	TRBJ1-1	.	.	TGTGCCAGCACGTATAGTACAGGGATGGCCACTGAAGCTTTCTTT	CASTYSTGMATEAFF